One sample yielded the 32 T cell receptor beta chains listed below, sequenced in a study of vaccination and CD4 T cells after COVID-19. Sequenced with the Oncomine TCR Beta short-read assay was DNA taken from cultured CD4+ T cells. TCRdb reanalysed the PCR reads using MiXCR and keeps one entry per CDR3 protein. The sample carries some 15,000 distinct CDR3 sequences, 35% to 45% recorded once. Treatment given: approximately nine-day PBMC culture with coronavirus spike peptide pools or control peptides (ViraFEST assay). Antigens of these TCRs are unknown. This sample comprised CD4+ T cells from blood, cultured in vitro, obtained before SARS-CoV-2 vaccination. The receptors come from a human donor who received a COVID-19 vaccine.

V usage is TRBV6-5 and J usage is TRBJ1-1; perhaps TRBD1 as D (6 bases). The V gene lost 0 bases and the J gene lost 4 bases, with 12 bases spanning the gap. The CDR3 contains 15 residues. Germline assignment: CDR1 MNHEY and CDR2 SVGAGI. The CDR3 nucleotides read TGTGCCAGCAGTTACTCGATACAGGGCAGCACTGAAGCTTTCTTT. Its protein product is CASSYSIQGSTEAFF.

V and J are TRBV7-9 and TRBJ2-5; TRBD2 might be the D (7 bases). The CDR3 has 14 residues. The V and J ends lost 0 bases and 7 bases respectively, with 12 bases between them. Germline lookup yields CDR1 SEHNR and CDR2 FQNEAQ (reference sequence). DNA for the CDR3: TGTGCCAGCAGCTTAGCTGGGGGCGGGGGGACCCAGTACTTC. As protein: CASSLAGGGGTQYF.

Relative to its sample, this clonotype is medium-sized. This chain connects TRBV6-1 to TRBJ1-5; no reliable D call. This CDR3 has 15 residues. Trimming removed 7 bases from V and 0 bases from J, with 13 bases in between. The germline gives CDR1 MNHNS, CDR2 SASEGT. The CDR3 nucleotides read TGTGCCAGCATCACCTTTCCCGATAGCAATCAGCCCCAGCATTTT. Translation gives CASITFPDSNQPQHF.

This clonotype was picked up one time. V gene TRBV6-1 combines with J gene TRBJ1-2; TRBD1 matches 7 bases. The J segment lost 2 bases and the V segment lost 6 bases, leaving 3 bases of the junction unmatched. The CDR3 extends over 13 amino acids. Germline-derived CDR1 and CDR2 are MNHNS and SASEGT. DNA for the CDR3: TGTGCCAGCAGCAGACAGGGCAACTATGGCTACACCTTC. Amino acid sequence: CASSRQGNYGYTF.

This clonotype was counted once. The chain employs TRBV30 and TRBJ2-1; D uncertain. Between the trimmed V and J ends, which lost 0 bases and 5 bases, there was a span of 17 bases. The CDR3 is 16 amino acids. CDR1 and CDR2 from the germline V gene are GTSNPN and SVGIG (reference sequence). Here the CDR3 DNA reads TGTGCCTGGAGTGTAAGACCTTTACAAAGCCACAATGAGCAGTTCTTC. Its protein product is CAWSVRPLQSHNEQFF. The entire variable domain, with the rest obtained from reference TRBV30 and TRBJ2-1, is as follows: SQTIHQWPATLVQPVGSPLSLECTVEGTSNPNLYWYRQAAGRGLQLLFYSVGIGQISSEVPQNLSASRPQDRQFILSSKKLLLSDSGFYLCAWSVRPLQSHNEQFFGPGTRLTVL.

The table lists this clonotype with a few counts. The chain recombines TRBV7-3 with TRBJ2-3; D remains unclear. This CDR3 is 14 amino acids long. The V end lost 6 bases, the J end lost 2 bases, and 12 bases lay between the germline ends. Looked up from germline, CDR1 is SGHTA and CDR2 is FQGTGA. The CDR3 here is CASSLVHDTDTQYF. The CDR3 DNA is TGTGCCAGCAGTTTGGTTCATGACACAGATACGCAGTATTTT.

This clonotype was detected only a few times. The chain has TRBV12-3 or TRBV12-4 and TRBJ1-6; TRBD1 matches at 7 bases. The J segment lost 4 bases and the V segment lost 2 bases, leaving 2 bases of the junction unmatched. CDR3 size: 15 residues. CDR3 sequence (DNA): TGTGCCAGCAGTTTATCAGGGGGTTATAATTCACCCCTCCACTTT. It codes for CASSLSGGYNSPLHF.

The rearrangement joins TRBV27 to TRBJ1-2; 8 positions match TRBD1. This CDR3 is built from 13 residues. Germline V gene data show CDR1 as MNHEY and CDR2 as SMNVEV (reference sequence). Trimming at V came to 9 bases and at J to 5 bases, leaving 8 bases not matched to a gene. This CDR3 reads CASGLQGEYGYTF. As DNA, the CDR3 is TGTGCCAGTGGGTTACAGGGGGAATATGGCTACACCTTC.

This chain joins TRBV29-1 and TRBJ1-1, with 10 bases lining up with TRBD1. The trim removed 3 bases at V and 8 bases at J, leaving 3 bases unmatched. Germline V gives CDR1 SQVTM, CDR2 ANQGSEA. This CDR3 has 12 residues. The CDR3 nucleotides read TGCAGCGTTGAGACAGGGGGCGGAGAAGCTTTCTTT. Its protein is CSVETGGGEAFF.

This clonotype was seen a handful of times. This chain uses TRBV29-1 with TRBJ2-7, with 9 bases identical to TRBD2. This CDR3 is 13 amino acids long. Germline values: CDR1 SQVTM, CDR2 ANQGSEA. After removal of 4 bases from V and 0 bases from J, the junction contained 1 base not matched to a gene. The CDR3 region has the DNA TGCAGCGTTGGGACTAGCGCCTCCTACGAGCAGTACTTC. This encodes CSVGTSASYEQYF.

The chain joins TRBV6-1 to TRBJ1-2, with D maybe TRBD1 (6 bases). The germline V gene has CDR1 MNHNS and CDR2 SASEGT. CDR3 size: 14 residues. Deletions cut 2 bases from V and 1 base from J, with 8 bases between. The CDR3 coding sequence is TGTGCCAGCAGTGAAAGGGGGAATAACTATGGCTACACCTTC. Protein sequence: CASSERGNNYGYTF.

The V and J genes are TRBV19 and TRBJ1-1; D call uncertain. The CDR3 runs 13 residues. Germline CDR1 reads LNHDA; CDR2 reads SQIVND (reference sequence). Trimming cost V 4 bases and J 1 base, with 7 bases left between them. Written as DNA, the CDR3 is TGTGCCAGTAGTAATGGGGAGAACACTGAAGCTTTCTTT. It codes for CASSNGENTEAFF.

This clonotype has more than one count but fewer than ten. The V call is TRBV20-1, the J call TRBJ1-1; D is possibly TRBD1 (5 bases). The CDR3 totals 13 residues. V was trimmed by 1 base and J by 6 bases, leaving 12 bases between them. Germline V gene data show CDR1 as DFQATT and CDR2 as SNEGSKA (reference sequence). CDR3 sequence reads: CSARVQGGAEAFF. The CDR3 nucleotides read TGCAGTGCTAGAGTTCAGGGAGGGGCTGAAGCTTTCTTT.

The chain links TRBV14 to TRBJ1-6; weak D call: TRBD1 (5 bases). The CDR3 runs to 14 residues. Trimming shortened V by 8 bases and J by 4 bases, and 12 bases separated the two germline ends. Germline assignment: CDR1 SGHDN and CDR2 FVKESK. The CDR3 region has the DNA TGTGCCAGCCGACCCGGGGGATATAATTCACCCCTCCACTTT. This sequence encodes CASRPGGYNSPLHF.

V is TRBV5-6 and J is TRBJ2-7, with 8 bases matching TRBD1. J was trimmed by 6 bases and V by 0 bases; bases with no gene match: 8. The CDR3 length is 15 residues. CDR1 and CDR2 from the germline V gene are SGHDT and YYEEEE. The CDR3 bases are TGTGCCAGCAGCTTGGCTTTGGTTGGGACAGGCGAGCAGTACTTC. This translates into CASSLALVGTGEQYF.

The chain links TRBV6-2 or TRBV6-3 to TRBJ2-2; a weak D match, TRBD2 (7 bases). V lost 2 bases and J lost 4, with 14 bases in between. Germline CDR1 reads MNHEY; CDR2 reads SVGEGT. The length of the CDR3 is 16 residues. In DNA, the CDR3 is TGTGCCAGCAGTTACCTTGCGGGGGCGAGCACCGGGGAGCTGTTTTTT. Its protein product is CASSYLAGASTGELFF.

In its sample, this clonotype was seen a few times. The chain couples TRBV30 to TRBJ2-3, with no clear D. Germline values: CDR1 GTSNPN, CDR2 SVGIG (reference sequence). The CDR3 length is 12 residues. Between the trimmed V and J ends, which lost 4 bases and 2 bases, there was a span of 7 bases. CDR3 protein: CAWTLNTDTQYF. The DNA of the CDR3 is TGTGCCTGGACCCTTAACACAGATACGCAGTATTTT.

DNA of the CDR3: TGCGCCAGCAGCCCGGCTGGGTTCAACGAGCAGTACTTC. It specifies CASSPAGFNEQYF. The chain uses TRBV5-1 and TRBJ2-7, with D hard to call. V lost 4 bases and J lost 5, with 13 bases in between. The CDR3 has 13 amino acids. The germline V gene has CDR1 SGHRS and CDR2 YFSETQ.

This chain uses TRBV4-1 with TRBJ2-5; D might be TRBD1 (6 bases). The CDR3 runs to 16 residues. Trimming took off 6 bases at V and 4 bases at J, with 21 bases between the two ends. Germline CDR1 is MGHRA and CDR2 is YSYEKL. This chain's CDR3 is CASRRGSGIEPETQYF. Here the CDR3 DNA reads TGCGCCAGCAGAAGGGGGTCAGGGATCGAGCCAGAGACCCAGTACTTC.

The chain joins TRBV5-1 to TRBJ2-3; D uncertain. V lost 4 bases, J lost 0 bases, and 15 bases lay in between. CDR3 length: 16 residues. Looked up from germline, CDR1 is SGHRS and CDR2 is YFSETQ. In DNA, the CDR3 is TGCGCCAGCAGCCCCACCGCTTCCCATAGCACAGATACGCAGTATTTT. It yields the protein CASSPTASHSTDTQYF.

This clonotype was seen once. This sequence joins TRBV7-6 and TRBJ2-7; D is possibly TRBD2 (6 bases). Trimming took 2 bases from V and 1 from J, leaving 6 bases between them. CDR1 is SGHVS, CDR2 FNYEAQ, per germline. The CDR3 loop spans 13 amino acids. CDR3 DNA sequence: TGTGCCAGCAGCTTACGGGAGTCCTACGAGCAGTACTTC. Amino acids: CASSLRESYEQYF.

The V gene is TRBV30, the J gene TRBJ1-4; D call uncertain. In germline, CDR1 is GTSNPN, CDR2 SVGIG (reference sequence). V dropped 3 bases and J dropped 7 bases, with 18 bases sitting between them. The CDR3 has 15 amino acids. The CDR3 spells CAWSAWTPGSEKLFF. Here the CDR3 DNA reads TGTGCCTGGAGCGCATGGACCCCGGGGAGTGAAAAACTGTTTTTT.

On this clonotype itself: A junction end diverges from the germline sequence, so it may reflect a read error. The chain combines TRBV20-1 with TRBJ1-5; no clear D. Germline V CDR1 and CDR2: DFQATT, SNEGSKA (reference sequence). The CDR3 is made up of 16 amino acids. CDR3 nucleotides: TGCAGTGCTAGAGAGTGGGGTTTTTCGAGCAATCAGCCCCGGCATTTT. Its protein product is CSAREWGFSSNQPRHF.

This clonotype was detected only a few times. J is TRBJ2-7 and V is TRBV30; D not resolved. In germline, CDR1 is GTSNPN, CDR2 SVGIG (reference sequence). This CDR3 region has 11 residues. V gave up 7 bases and J gave up 5 bases, with 12 bases separating them. CDR3 nucleotide sequence: TGTGCCTCCTCCCAGGAAAACGAGCAGTACTTC. As protein: CASSQENEQYF.

This clonotype was counted once. This chain joins TRBV11-3 and TRBJ2-5, with 10 bases lining up with TRBD2. Trimming took 4 bases from V and 5 from J; bases not matched to a gene: 13. There are 17 residues in the CDR3. The germline V gene has CDR1 SGHNT and CDR2 YENEEA. CDR3 bases: TGTGCCAGCAGCTCCTCTCCCCCAGCGGGGGGGCGGGAGACCCAGTACTTC. Translated: CASSSSPPAGGRETQYF.

This chain connects TRBV19 to TRBJ2-5; 7 nucleotides align to TRBD2. Germline trimming cut 6 bases from V and 4 bases from J; bases unmatched to any gene: 5. Germline CDR1 is LNHDA and CDR2 is SQIVND (reference sequence). CDR3 length: 13 residues. The CDR3 protein is CASSKSGGETQYF. Here the CDR3 DNA reads TGTGCCAGTAGCAAATCGGGGGGAGAGACCCAGTACTTC.

This chain uses TRBV28 with TRBJ1-4; D might be TRBD1 (6 bases). This CDR3 has 15 residues. Germline V lookup: CDR1 MDHEN, CDR2 SYDVKM. V lost 4 bases, J lost 7 bases, and 16 bases lay in between. CDR3 sequence: CASSSHRATREKLFF. CDR3 DNA: TGTGCCAGCAGTTCCCACAGGGCTACTCGTGAAAAACTGTTTTTT.

The table lists this clonotype with a few counts. The chain joins TRBV30 to TRBJ1-2; D perhaps matches TRBD1 (6 bases). The germline V gene has CDR1 GTSNPN and CDR2 SVGIG (reference sequence). This CDR3 is 13 amino acids long. Trimming pared 1 base from V and 8 bases from J, leaving 14 bases between. This CDR3 reads CAWSGRGRSGYTF. DNA of the CDR3: TGTGCCTGGAGTGGCAGGGGACGTAGCGGCTACACCTTC.

The chain joins TRBV6-1 to TRBJ1-4; TRBD1 matches at 7 bases. The CDR3 is made up of 15 amino acids. The germline V gene encodes CDR1 MNHNS and CDR2 SASEGT. Losses at the gene ends were 8 bases for V and 8 bases for J; bases not matched to a gene: 14. In DNA form, the CDR3 reads TGTGCCAGCTCGACAGGGACAGCTGTTTTCGAAAAACTGTTTTTT. It translates to CASSTGTAVFEKLFF.

The chain joins TRBV30 to TRBJ1-2; 9 bases map to TRBD1. Trimming at V came to 6 bases and at J to 5 bases, leaving 7 bases not matched to a gene. CDR3 length equals 13 residues. Germline CDR1 is GTSNPN and CDR2 is SVGIG (reference sequence). The CDR3 here is CACSDRGNYGYTF. DNA of the CDR3: TGTGCCTGTTCGGACAGGGGAAATTATGGCTACACCTTC.

The chain carries TRBV2 and TRBJ2-5; the match to TRBD2 covers 7 bases. Germline values: CDR1 SNHLY, CDR2 FYNNEI. J was trimmed by 5 bases and V by 4 bases; bases with no gene match: 10. The CDR3 covers 15 residues. The CDR3 DNA follows: TGTGCCAGCAGTGGTCCGGGACTACTTTCGGAGACCCAGTACTTC. Translation gives CASSGPGLLSETQYF.

This clonotype was counted only a few times. The CDR3 is CASSPSRGRYGYTF. The CDR3 region has the DNA TGTGCCAGCAGCCCGTCCAGGGGACGCTATGGCTACACCTTC. The V call is TRBV7-2, the J call TRBJ1-2, with D possibly matching TRBD1 (6 bases). The V gene's germline CDR1 is SGHTA and CDR2 FQGNSA. Deletions cut 5 bases from V and 4 bases from J, with 14 bases between. The CDR3 has 14 residues.